The subject of this entry is one T cell receptor (beta chain). 13 Jbeta primers and 60 Vbeta primers were used for the PCR. TCRdb keeps only in-frame clones here, not all; method: immunoSEQ multiplex PCR. This table holds roughly 190,000 clones, around 80% found once. Trimming took 7 bases from V and 1 from J; bases not matched to a gene: 6. CDR1 and CDR2 (germline): MDHEN, SYDVKM. The CDR3 length is 15 residues. This sample was taken from a study of cytomegalovirus exposure and HLA in healthy donors. Sequencing was performed on PBMCs. The V call is TRBV28, the J call TRBJ1-2, with 10 bases lining up with TRBD1. The receptor comes from a woman in her 50s in good health and CMV-seronegative. The CDR3 region has the DNA TGTGCCAGCATCACCGGGACAGGGGTTAACTATGGCTACACCTTC. As protein: CASITGTGVNYGYTF.